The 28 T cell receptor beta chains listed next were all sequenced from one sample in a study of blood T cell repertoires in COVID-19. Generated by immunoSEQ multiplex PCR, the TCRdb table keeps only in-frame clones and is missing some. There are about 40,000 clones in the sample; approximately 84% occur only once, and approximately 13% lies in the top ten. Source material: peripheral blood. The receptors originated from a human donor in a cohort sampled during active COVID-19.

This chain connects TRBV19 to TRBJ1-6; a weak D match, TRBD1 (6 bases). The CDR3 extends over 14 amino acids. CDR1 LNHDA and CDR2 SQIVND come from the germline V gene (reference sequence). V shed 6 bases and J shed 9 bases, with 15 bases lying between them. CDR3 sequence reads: CASRRQDPGSPLHF. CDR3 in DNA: TGTGCCAGTAGGAGACAGGACCCGGGTTCACCCCTCCACTTT.

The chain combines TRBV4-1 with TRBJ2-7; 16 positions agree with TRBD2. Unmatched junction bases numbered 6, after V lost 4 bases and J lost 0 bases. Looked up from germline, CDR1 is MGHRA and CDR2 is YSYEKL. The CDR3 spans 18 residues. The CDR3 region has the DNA TGCGCCAGCAGCCCGGGACTAGCGGGGGGGTTGAGCTCCTACGAGCAGTACTTC. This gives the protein CASSPGLAGGLSSYEQYF.

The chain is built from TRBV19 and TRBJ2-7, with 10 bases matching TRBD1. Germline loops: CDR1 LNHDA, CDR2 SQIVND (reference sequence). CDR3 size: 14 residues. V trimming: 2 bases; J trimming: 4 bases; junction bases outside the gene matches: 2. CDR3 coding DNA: TGTGCCAGTAGTATAAGACAGGGGGCTTACGAGCAGTACTTC. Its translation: CASSIRQGAYEQYF.

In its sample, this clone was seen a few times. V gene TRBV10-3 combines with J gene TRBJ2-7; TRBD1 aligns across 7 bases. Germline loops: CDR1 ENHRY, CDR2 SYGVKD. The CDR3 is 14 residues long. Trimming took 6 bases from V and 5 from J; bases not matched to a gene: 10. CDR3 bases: TGTGCCATCAGCGAGACAGGGAGACCGAACGAGCAGTACTTC. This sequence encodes CAISETGRPNEQYF.

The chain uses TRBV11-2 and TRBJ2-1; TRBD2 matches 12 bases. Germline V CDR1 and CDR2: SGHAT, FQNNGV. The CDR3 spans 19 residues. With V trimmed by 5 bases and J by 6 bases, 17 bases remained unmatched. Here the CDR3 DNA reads TGTGCCAGCAGCCGCCACGGACTAGCGGGGACATATTACTCCAATGAGCAGTTCTTC. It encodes CASSRHGLAGTYYSNEQFF.

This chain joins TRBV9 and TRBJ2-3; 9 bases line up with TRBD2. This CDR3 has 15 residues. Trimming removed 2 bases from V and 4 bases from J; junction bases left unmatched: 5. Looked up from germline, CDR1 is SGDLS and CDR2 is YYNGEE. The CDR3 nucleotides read TGTGCCAGCAGCGTGCGGGGGGGCCCCCCAGATACGCAGTATTTT. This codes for CASSVRGGPPDTQYF.

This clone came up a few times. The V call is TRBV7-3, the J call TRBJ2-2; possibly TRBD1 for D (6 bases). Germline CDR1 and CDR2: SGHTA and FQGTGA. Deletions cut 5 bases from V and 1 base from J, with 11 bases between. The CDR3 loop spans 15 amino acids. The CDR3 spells CASSRDRRNTGELFF. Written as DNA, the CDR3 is TGTGCCAGCAGCCGCGACAGGAGGAACACCGGGGAGCTGTTTTTT.

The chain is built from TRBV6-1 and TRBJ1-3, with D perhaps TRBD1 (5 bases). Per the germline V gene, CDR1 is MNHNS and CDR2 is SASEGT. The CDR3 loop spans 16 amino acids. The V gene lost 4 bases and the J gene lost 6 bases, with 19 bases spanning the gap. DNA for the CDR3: TGTGCCAGCAGTGCTTACCCCCGGGACTTTGAAAACACCATATATTTT. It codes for CASSAYPRDFENTIYF.

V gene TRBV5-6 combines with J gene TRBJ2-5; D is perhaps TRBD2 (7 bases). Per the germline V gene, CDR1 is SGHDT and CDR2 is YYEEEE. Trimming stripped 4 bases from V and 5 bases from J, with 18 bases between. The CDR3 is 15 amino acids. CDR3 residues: CASSPRPGGRETQYF. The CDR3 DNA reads TGTGCCAGCAGCCCACGCCCGGGGGGCAGGGAGACCCAGTACTTC. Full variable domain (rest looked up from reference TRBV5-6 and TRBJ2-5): DAGVTQSPTHLIKTRGQQVTLRCSPKSGHDTVSWYQQALGQGPQFIFQYYEEEERQRGNFPDRFSGHQFPNYSSELNVNALLLGDSALYLCASSPRPGGRETQYFGPGTRLLVL.

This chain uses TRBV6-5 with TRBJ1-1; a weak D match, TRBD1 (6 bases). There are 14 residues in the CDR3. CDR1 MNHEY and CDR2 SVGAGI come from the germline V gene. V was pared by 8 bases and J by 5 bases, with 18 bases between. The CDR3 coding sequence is TGTGCCAGCGAGACACAGGGAAGGAGGACTGAAGCTTTCTTT. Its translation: CASETQGRRTEAFF.

The CDR3, as DNA: TGTGCCATCAAGGAGGGGCCCGAAGGTTCACCCCTCCACTTT. This translates into CAIKEGPEGSPLHF. This chain uses TRBV10-3 with TRBJ1-6; possible D gene TRBD1, 5 bases. The germline V and J ends were trimmed by 7 bases and 9 bases, with 16 bases remaining between them. Per germline, CDR1 ENHRY and CDR2 SYGVKD. This CDR3 is built from 14 residues.

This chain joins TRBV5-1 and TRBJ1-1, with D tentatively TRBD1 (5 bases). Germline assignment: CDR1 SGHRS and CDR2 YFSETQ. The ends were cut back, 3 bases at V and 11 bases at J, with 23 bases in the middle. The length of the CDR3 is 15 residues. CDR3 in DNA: TGCGCCAGCAGCTCCAGGGCAGGGTCCAGAAATGGCGCTTTCTTT. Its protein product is CASSSRAGSRNGAFF.

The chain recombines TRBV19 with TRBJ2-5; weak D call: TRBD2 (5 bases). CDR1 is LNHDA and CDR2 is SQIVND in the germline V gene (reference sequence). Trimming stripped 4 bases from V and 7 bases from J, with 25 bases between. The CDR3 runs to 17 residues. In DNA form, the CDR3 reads TGTGCCAGTAGTACGGCCCTTGGGAGAGAATCTTTCAGGACCCAGTACTTC. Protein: CASSTALGRESFRTQYF. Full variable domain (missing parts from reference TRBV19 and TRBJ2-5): DGGITQSPKYLFRKEGQNVTLSCEQNLNHDAMYWYRQDPGQGLRLIYYSQIVNDFQKGDIAEGYSVSREKKESFPLTVTSAQKNPTAFYLCASSTALGRESFRTQYFGPGTRLLVL.

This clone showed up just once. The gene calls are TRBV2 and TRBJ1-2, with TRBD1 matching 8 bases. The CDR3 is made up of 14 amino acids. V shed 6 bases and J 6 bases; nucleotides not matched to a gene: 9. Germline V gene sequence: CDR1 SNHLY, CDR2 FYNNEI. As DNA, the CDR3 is TGTGCCAGCAGCCCGGACAGGGACCGGGATGGCTACACCTTC. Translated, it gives CASSPDRDRDGYTF.

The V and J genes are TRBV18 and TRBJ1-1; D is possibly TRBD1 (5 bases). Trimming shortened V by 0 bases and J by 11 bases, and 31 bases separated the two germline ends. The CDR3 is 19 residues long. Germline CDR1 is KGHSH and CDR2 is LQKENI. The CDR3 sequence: CASSPPFNPRTPDFFPAFF. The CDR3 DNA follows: TGTGCCAGCTCACCACCTTTCAACCCTAGGACACCCGATTTTTTCCCCGCTTTCTTT.

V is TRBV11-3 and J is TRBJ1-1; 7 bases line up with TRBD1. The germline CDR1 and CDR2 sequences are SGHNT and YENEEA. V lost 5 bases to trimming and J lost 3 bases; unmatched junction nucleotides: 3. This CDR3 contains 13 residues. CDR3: CASSPRGDTEAFF. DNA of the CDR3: TGTGCCAGCAGCCCCAGGGGGGACACTGAAGCTTTCTTT.

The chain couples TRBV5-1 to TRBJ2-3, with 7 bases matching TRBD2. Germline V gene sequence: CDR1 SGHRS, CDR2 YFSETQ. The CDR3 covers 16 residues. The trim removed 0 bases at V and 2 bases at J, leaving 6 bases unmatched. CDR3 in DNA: TGCGCCAGCAGCTTGGTGCTCGGGGGGATCACAGATACGCAGTATTTT. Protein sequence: CASSLVLGGITDTQYF.

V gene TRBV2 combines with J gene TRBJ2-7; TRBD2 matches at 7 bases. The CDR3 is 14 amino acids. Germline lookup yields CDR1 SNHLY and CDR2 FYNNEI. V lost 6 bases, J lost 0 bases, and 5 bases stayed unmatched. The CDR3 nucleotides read TGTGCCAGCAGAACGGGGGGTCTCTCCTACGAGCAGTACTTC. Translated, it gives CASRTGGLSYEQYF.

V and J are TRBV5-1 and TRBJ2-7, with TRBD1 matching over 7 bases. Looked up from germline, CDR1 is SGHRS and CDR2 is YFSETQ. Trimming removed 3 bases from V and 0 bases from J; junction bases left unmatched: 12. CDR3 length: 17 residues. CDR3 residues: CASSSSQMTGISYEQYF. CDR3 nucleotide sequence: TGCGCCAGCAGCTCCTCTCAAATGACAGGGATCTCCTACGAGCAGTACTTC.

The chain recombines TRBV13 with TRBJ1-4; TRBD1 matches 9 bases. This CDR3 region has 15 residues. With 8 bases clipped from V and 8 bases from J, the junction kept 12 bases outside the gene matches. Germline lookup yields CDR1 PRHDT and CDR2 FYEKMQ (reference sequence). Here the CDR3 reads CASAPWGQGEEKLFF. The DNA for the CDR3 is TGTGCCAGCGCACCCTGGGGACAGGGTGAAGAAAAACTGTTTTTT. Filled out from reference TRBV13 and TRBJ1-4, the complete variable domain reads AAGVIQSPRHLIKEKRETATLKCYPIPRHDTVYWYQQGPGQDPQFLISFYEKMQSDKGSIPDRFSAQQFSDYHSELNMSSLELGDSALYFCASAPWGQGEEKLFFGSGTQLSVL.

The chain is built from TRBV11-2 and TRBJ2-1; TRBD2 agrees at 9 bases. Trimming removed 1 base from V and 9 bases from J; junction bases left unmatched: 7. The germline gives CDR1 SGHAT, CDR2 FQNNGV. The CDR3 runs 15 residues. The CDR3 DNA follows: TGTGCCAGCAGCTTAGTTGCGGGGGGGCCGGGTGAGCAGTTCTTC. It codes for CASSLVAGGPGEQFF.

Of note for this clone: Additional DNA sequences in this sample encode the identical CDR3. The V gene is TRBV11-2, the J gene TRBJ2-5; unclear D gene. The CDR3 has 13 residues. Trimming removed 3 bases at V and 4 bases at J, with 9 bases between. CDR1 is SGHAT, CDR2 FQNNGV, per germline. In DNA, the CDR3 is TGTGCCAGCAGCTTTCGGGTGCGAGAGACCCAGTACTTC. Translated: CASSFRVRETQYF.

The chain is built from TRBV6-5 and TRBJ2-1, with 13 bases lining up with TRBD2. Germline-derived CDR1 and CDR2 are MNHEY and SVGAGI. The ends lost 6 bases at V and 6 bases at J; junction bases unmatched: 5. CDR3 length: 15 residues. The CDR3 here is CASRGLAGRANEQFF. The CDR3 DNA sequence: TGTGCCAGCAGGGGACTAGCGGGGCGCGCCAATGAGCAGTTCTTC.

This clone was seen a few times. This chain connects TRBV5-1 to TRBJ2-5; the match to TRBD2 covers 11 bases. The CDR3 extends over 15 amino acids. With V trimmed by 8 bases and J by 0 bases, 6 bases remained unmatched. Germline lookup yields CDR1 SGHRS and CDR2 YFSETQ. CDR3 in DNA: TGCGCCAGTTTAGCGGGGGGGCCGTACCAAGAGACCCAGTACTTC. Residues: CASLAGGPYQETQYF.

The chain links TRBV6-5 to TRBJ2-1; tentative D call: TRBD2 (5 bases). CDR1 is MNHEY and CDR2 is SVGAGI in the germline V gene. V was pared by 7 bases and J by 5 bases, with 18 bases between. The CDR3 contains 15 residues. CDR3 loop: CASTNGIFNNNEQFF. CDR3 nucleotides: TGTGCCAGCACCAACGGGATTTTCAACAACAATGAGCAGTTCTTC.

The CDR3 DNA follows: TGTGCCAGCAGTGGAGTGACTAGCGCAGACAATGAGCAGTTCTTC. As protein: CASSGVTSADNEQFF. This rearrangement joins TRBV2 to TRBJ2-1, with 8 bases fitting TRBD2. Germline CDR1 SNHLY, CDR2 FYNNEI. The length of the CDR3 is 15 residues. After removal of 4 bases from V and 5 bases from J, the junction contained 7 bases not matched to a gene. Full variable domain (outside the CDR3, taken from reference TRBV2 and TRBJ2-1): EPEVTQTPSHQVTQMGQEVILRCVPISNHLYFYWYRQILGQKVEFLVSFYNNEISEKSEIFDDQFSVERPDGSNFTLKIRSTKLEDSAMYFCASSGVTSADNEQFFGPGTRLTVL.

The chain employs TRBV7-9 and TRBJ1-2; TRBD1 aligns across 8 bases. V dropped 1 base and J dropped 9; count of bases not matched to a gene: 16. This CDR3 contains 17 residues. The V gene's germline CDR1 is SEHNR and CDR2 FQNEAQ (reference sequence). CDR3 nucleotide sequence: TGTGCCAGCAGCTTAGAAGTGCAGGGGGCGAGTAGGCGTAGCTACACCTTC. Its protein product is CASSLEVQGASRRSYTF.

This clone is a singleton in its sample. The CDR3 bases are TGTGCCATCACCTCGACAGGGGTGGGACAGGGGGGAAATGAGCAGTTCTTC. Translated, it gives CAITSTGVGQGGNEQFF. The chain employs TRBV10-3 and TRBJ2-1; 11 bases fit TRBD1. Germline V CDR1 and CDR2: ENHRY, SYGVKD. The junction had 15 bases not matched to a gene; V was cut back by 7 bases and J by 7 bases. CDR3 length: 17 residues.